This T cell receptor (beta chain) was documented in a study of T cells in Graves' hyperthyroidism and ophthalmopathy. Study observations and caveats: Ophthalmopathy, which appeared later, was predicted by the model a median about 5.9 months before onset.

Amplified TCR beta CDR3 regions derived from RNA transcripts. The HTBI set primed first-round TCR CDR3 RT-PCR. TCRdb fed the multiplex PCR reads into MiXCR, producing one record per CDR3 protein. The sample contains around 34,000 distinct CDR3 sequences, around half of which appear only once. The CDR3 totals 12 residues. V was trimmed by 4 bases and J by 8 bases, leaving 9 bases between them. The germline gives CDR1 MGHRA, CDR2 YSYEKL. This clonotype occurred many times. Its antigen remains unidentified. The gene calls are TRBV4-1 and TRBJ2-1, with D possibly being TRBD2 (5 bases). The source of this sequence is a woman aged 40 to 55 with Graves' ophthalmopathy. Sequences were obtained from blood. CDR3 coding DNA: TGCGCCAGCAGCCTACAGAGGGATGAGCAGTTCTTC. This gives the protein CASSLQRDEQFF.